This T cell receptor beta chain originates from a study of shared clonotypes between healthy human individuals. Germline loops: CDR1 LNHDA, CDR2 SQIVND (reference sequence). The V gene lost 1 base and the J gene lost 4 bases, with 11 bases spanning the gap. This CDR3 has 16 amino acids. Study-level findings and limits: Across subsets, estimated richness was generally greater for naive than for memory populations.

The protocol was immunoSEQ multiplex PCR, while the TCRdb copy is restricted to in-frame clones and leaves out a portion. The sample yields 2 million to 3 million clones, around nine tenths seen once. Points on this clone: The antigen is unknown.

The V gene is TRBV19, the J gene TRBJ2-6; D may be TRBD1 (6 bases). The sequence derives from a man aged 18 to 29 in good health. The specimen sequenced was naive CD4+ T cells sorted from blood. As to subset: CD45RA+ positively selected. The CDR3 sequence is CASSIGKGEGANVLTF. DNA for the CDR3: TGTGCCAGTAGTATAGGGAAGGGGGAAGGGGCCAACGTCCTGACTTTC.